A single sample is the source of the 22 T cell receptor beta chains below, sequenced in a study of identical twins (dated by TCRdb to about 2016). Receptor libraries were prepared by 5' RACE. Sequencing was carried out with an Illumina HiSeq 2000. TCRdb reworked the public reads: Q25 trimming with fastp, MiXCR clone assembly, productive beta chains retained. Each entry is one CDR3 protein sequence, shown with its most common DNA and genes. Recorded for this sample are roughly 1,500,000 distinct CDR3 sequences; less than 35% of them occurred a single time. About 0.27% of the sample belongs to the ten largest clones. The sequenced sample was cord blood. The receptors originated from a newborn girl in good health.

This clonotype has just one count. The chain has TRBV7-9 and TRBJ1-1; 9 bases agree with TRBD1. Trimming removed 5 bases from V and 1 base from J; junction bases left unmatched: 8. This CDR3 has 16 residues. The germline gives CDR1 SEHNR, CDR2 FQNEAQ (reference sequence). This CDR3 is CASSPRTGESNTEAFF. As DNA, the CDR3 is TGTGCCAGCAGCCCGCGGACAGGGGAATCGAACACTGAAGCTTTCTTT. The full variable domain, in which reference TRBV7-9 and TRBJ1-1 provide the parts outside the CDR3, is DTGVSQNPRHKITKRGQNVTFRCDPISEHNRLYWYRQTLGQGPEFLTYFQNEAQLEKSRLLSDRFSAERPKGSFSTLEIQRTEQGDSAMYLCASSPRTGESNTEAFFGQGTRLTVV.

The chain uses TRBV9 and TRBJ1-2; D gene unclear. The CDR3 has 16 residues. Germline values: CDR1 SGDLS, CDR2 YYNGEE. Trimming removed 0 bases from V and 3 bases from J, with 15 bases in between. CDR3 sequence (DNA): TGTGCCAGCAGCGTAGGGTTGGCGGGTTCAGACTATGGCTACACCTTC. Translation gives CASSVGLAGSDYGYTF.

This clonotype appeared a few times. The J gene is TRBJ2-3, the V gene TRBV5-5, with TRBD1 as a possible D gene (6 bases). Germline V CDR1 and CDR2: SGHKS, YYEKEE (reference sequence). CDR3 size: 15 residues. Trimming cost V 0 bases and J 2 bases, with 10 bases left between them. The CDR3 loop is CASSLDRVDTDTQYF. The CDR3 DNA follows: TGTGCCAGCAGCTTGGACAGGGTGGACACAGATACGCAGTATTTT.

Comments on this clonotype: Since a much larger clone is just one base distant, this may be a read error. The rearrangement uses TRBV3-1 and TRBJ2-1, with TRBD1 identical over 7 bases. The CDR3 runs 15 residues. Per germline, CDR1 LGHDT and CDR2 YNNKEL (reference sequence). In nucleotides, the CDR3 is TGTGCCAGCAGCCCGGGACAGAGCTCCTACAATGAGCAGTTGTTC. It is translated as CASSPGQSSYNEQLF.

This chain connects TRBV28 to TRBJ1-6, with D unclear. The CDR3 is made up of 15 amino acids. Germline V gene lookup returns CDR1 MDHEN and CDR2 SYDVKM. The V end lost 4 bases, the J end lost 3 bases, and 10 bases lay between the germline ends. The CDR3 DNA follows: TGTGCCAGCAGTTCAGGCTCGCTCTATAATTCACCCCTCCACTTT. This encodes CASSSGSLYNSPLHF.

The CDR3 sequence: CASSLRRRTDTQYF. Here the CDR3 DNA reads TGTGCCAGCAGTCTCCGACGACGCACAGATACGCAGTATTTT. The chain carries TRBV6-1 and TRBJ2-3, with no clear D. V lost 5 bases to trimming and J lost 1 base, with 10 bases between them. Germline CDR1 is MNHNS and CDR2 is SASEGT. This CDR3 comprises 14 residues.

For this clonotype: The junction shows a germline mismatch at one end, possibly a read error. The chain combines TRBV5-1 with TRBJ2-1, with TRBD2 matching 8 bases. The CDR3 length is 17 residues. Looked up from germline, CDR1 is SGHRS and CDR2 is YFSETQ. The CDR3 DNA follows: TGCGCCAGCGGCTTGGCGAGGCGGGGGGACTATTCGAATGAGCAGTTCTTC. Amino acid sequence: CASGLARRGDYSNEQFF.

This clonotype was observed at least ten times. The rearrangement uses TRBV12-3 or TRBV12-4 and TRBJ2-3; D is ambiguous. CDR3 length: 13 amino acids. The V end lost 6 bases, the J end lost 4 bases, and 11 bases lay between the germline ends. CDR3 bases: TGTGCCAGCAGCCGAAATGCCCCAGATACGCAGTATTTT. Its protein product is CASSRNAPDTQYF.

The genes are TRBV9 and TRBJ2-7; D remains unclear. CDR1 is SGDLS and CDR2 is YYNGEE in the germline V gene. The V end lost 2 bases, the J end lost 5 bases, and 11 bases lay between the germline ends. CDR3 length: 13 residues. DNA for the CDR3: TGTGCCAGCAGCGTTGGTAGTGTAGACGAGCAGTACTTC. As protein: CASSVGSVDEQYF.

V and J are TRBV4-2 and TRBJ2-7; 7 nucleotides match TRBD2. Germline V gene data show CDR1 as LGHNA and CDR2 as YNFKEQ. This CDR3 comprises 15 residues. The V gene end was trimmed by 0 bases and the J gene end by 4 bases; junction bases not matched to a gene: 6. In nucleotides, the CDR3 is TGTGCCAGCAGCCAAGAACGGACGGGGGGTTACGAGCAGTACTTC. Encoded protein: CASSQERTGGYEQYF.

The rearrangement uses TRBV6-5 and TRBJ2-1; 10 bases line up with TRBD1. J was trimmed by 5 bases and V by 11 bases; bases with no gene match: 12. This CDR3 has 15 amino acids. The germline CDR1 and CDR2 sequences are MNHEY and SVGAGI. This CDR3 reads CAGSHDRGRNNEQFF. The DNA of the CDR3 is TGTGCCGGCTCTCACGACAGGGGGCGCAACAATGAGCAGTTCTTC.

This chain links TRBV10-3 with TRBJ2-1; maybe TRBD1 (6 bases). The CDR3 length is 15 residues. The germline gives CDR1 ENHRY, CDR2 SYGVKD. The V gene lost 2 bases and the J gene lost 4 bases, with 12 bases spanning the gap. CDR3 amino acids: CAISETGSRYNEQFF. In DNA, the CDR3 is TGTGCCATCAGTGAGACAGGGTCTCGGTACAATGAGCAGTTCTTC.

This sequence joins TRBV20-1 and TRBJ2-5; the match to TRBD2 covers 8 bases. Germline CDR1 and CDR2: DFQATT and SNEGSKA (reference sequence). After removal of 5 bases from V and 11 bases from J, the junction contained 4 bases not matched to a gene. There are 10 residues in the CDR3. CDR3 amino acids: CSARTSLQYF. The CDR3 DNA reads TGCAGTGCTCGGACTAGCCTGCAGTACTTC.

This clonotype showed up just a few times. The chain employs TRBV3-1 and TRBJ2-7; TRBD2 matches 12 bases. The germline V gene encodes CDR1 LGHDT and CDR2 YNNKEL (reference sequence). V was pared by 6 bases and J by 0 bases, with 3 bases of the junction left unmatched. CDR3 length: 15 amino acids. The CDR3 nucleotides read TGTGCCAGCAGGTCGACTAGCGGGGGCTCCTACGAGCAGTACTTC. Translation: CASRSTSGGSYEQYF.

This clonotype turned up a few times. CDR3 loop: CASSEGPQETQYF. CDR3 nucleotide sequence: TGTGCCAGCAGTGAGGGGCCCCAAGAGACCCAGTACTTC. The V call is TRBV2, the J call TRBJ2-5, with D tentatively TRBD1 (5 bases). The CDR3 has 13 amino acids. V gave up 3 bases and J gave up 1 base, with 6 bases separating them. Germline V CDR1 and CDR2: SNHLY, FYNNEI.

The chain employs TRBV6-5 and TRBJ2-7; either TRBD1 or TRBD2 may supply D (7 bases each). The CDR3 is 13 amino acids. Deletions cut 6 bases from V and 7 bases from J, with 16 bases between. CDR1 and CDR2 from the germline V gene are MNHEY and SVGAGI. In nucleotides, the CDR3 is TGTGCCAGCAGGAATTCAGGGGGGGGGGAGCAGTACTTC. This sequence encodes CASRNSGGGEQYF.

This sequence joins TRBV20-1 and TRBJ2-1; 7 bases line up with TRBD2. J lost 7 bases, V lost 3 bases, and 9 bases had no gene match. Germline-derived CDR1 and CDR2 are DFQATT and SNEGSKA (reference sequence). The CDR3 covers 14 residues. The CDR3, as DNA: TGCAGTGCTAGCGGGCGGGAGAGGGGTAATGAGCAGTTCTTC. Its protein product is CSASGRERGNEQFF.

The J gene is TRBJ2-1, the V gene TRBV9; D possibly corresponds to TRBD2 (5 bases). Germline CDR1 is SGDLS and CDR2 is YYNGEE. This CDR3 spans 17 amino acids. Deletions cut 0 bases from V and 4 bases from J, with 17 bases between. CDR3 DNA: TGTGCCAGCAGCGTAGCCCCCAGAGCGGAACTTTACAATGAGCAGTTCTTC. This encodes CASSVAPRAELYNEQFF.

Turning to this clonotype: A read error may produce the germline difference seen at one junction end. V is TRBV6-1 and J is TRBJ2-1; maybe TRBD2 (5 bases). The CDR3 has 12 amino acids. The V gene's germline CDR1 is MNHNS and CDR2 SASEGT. Here the CDR3 reads CASSDRGPEEFF. The CDR3 DNA follows: TGTGCCAGCAGTGATAGAGGGCCTGAGGAGTTCTTC.

This clonotype has a handful of counts. This rearrangement joins TRBV5-1 to TRBJ2-7; D might be TRBD2 (6 bases). The CDR3 runs to 15 residues. The germline V gene has CDR1 SGHRS and CDR2 YFSETQ. Trimming removed 0 bases at V and 0 bases at J, with 10 bases between. DNA of the CDR3: TGCGCCAGCAGCTTGGGAGCGGGTCTCTCCTACGAGCAGTACTTC. Translation gives CASSLGAGLSYEQYF.

Concerning this clonotype itself: Since a much larger clone is just one base distant, this may be a read error. The chain combines TRBV16 with TRBJ2-7, with D uncertain. Germline CDR1 and CDR2: KGHSY and FQNENV. The CDR3 covers 13 residues. The CDR3 sequence is CAGSQSVGYEQYF. CDR3 in DNA: TGTGCCGGCAGCCAATCGGTGGGTTACGAGCAGTACTTC.

The chain recombines TRBV21-1 with TRBJ1-5; TRBD1, the D gene given by the table, was not confirmed from the DNA. TRBV21-1 is annotated as a pseudogene. This CDR3 has 20 residues. The CDR3 sequence is CASSTPTGTPKEYSNQPQHF. The CDR3 DNA is TGTGCCAGCAGCACCCCGACAGGGACCCCGAAAGAATATAGCAATCAGCCCCAGCATTTT.